Detailed here is one T cell receptor (beta chain). The CDR3 is 16 residues long. Looked up from germline, CDR1 is LNHDA and CDR2 is SQIVND (reference sequence). V was shortened by 1 base and J by 0 bases, with 10 bases between the two germline ends. Repertoires were generated with immunoSEQ multiplex PCR, while TCRdb's copy carries only in-frame clones and drops some. The table lists tens of thousands of clones, 80% to 95% of them singletons. This sample was included in a study of OX40 agonist ivuxolimab in advanced cancers. Study-wide background: In this trial design, patients received ivuxolimab intravenously at 0.01 to 10 mg/kg every 2 weeks.

This sequence originates from an adult with an advanced solid tumor such as melanoma, head and neck, liver or kidney cancer. Sequencing was performed on CD4+ or CD8+ T cells sorted from blood, taken in a trial of the OX40 agonist ivuxolimab. This sequence joins TRBV19 and TRBJ1-5, with unresolved D. Here the CDR3 DNA reads TGTGCCAGTAGTATAGCGTCAGGCTATAGCAATCAGCCCCAGCATTTT. Translated, it gives CASSIASGYSNQPQHF.